The clone carrying this TCR beta chain occurred once. The CDR3 length is 17 residues. Germline V lookup: CDR1 SEHNR, CDR2 FQNEAQ (reference sequence). The V end lost 3 bases, the J end lost 0 bases, and 12 bases lay between the germline ends. The data are from a study of blood T cell repertoires in COVID-19. In the original processing: For nucleated cells, counts were estimated from reference gene primer amplification. Clones were read by immunoSEQ multiplex PCR, and TCRdb kept only the in-frame ones, dropping some. V and J calls and clone size follow that table, whereas D and trimming were derived from the DNA. The sample shows some 100,000 clones, about nine tenths of them seen only once.

The receptor was isolated from a man in his fifties or sixties with acute or convalescent COVID-19. This chain links TRBV7-9 with TRBJ2-6, with D possibly matching TRBD1 (6 bases). The sequencing sample was made of peripheral blood. The CDR3 DNA sequence: TGTGCCAGCAGCTTGGACAGCTTGAGCTCTGGGGCCAACGTCCTGACTTTC. Translated: CASSLDSLSSGANVLTF.